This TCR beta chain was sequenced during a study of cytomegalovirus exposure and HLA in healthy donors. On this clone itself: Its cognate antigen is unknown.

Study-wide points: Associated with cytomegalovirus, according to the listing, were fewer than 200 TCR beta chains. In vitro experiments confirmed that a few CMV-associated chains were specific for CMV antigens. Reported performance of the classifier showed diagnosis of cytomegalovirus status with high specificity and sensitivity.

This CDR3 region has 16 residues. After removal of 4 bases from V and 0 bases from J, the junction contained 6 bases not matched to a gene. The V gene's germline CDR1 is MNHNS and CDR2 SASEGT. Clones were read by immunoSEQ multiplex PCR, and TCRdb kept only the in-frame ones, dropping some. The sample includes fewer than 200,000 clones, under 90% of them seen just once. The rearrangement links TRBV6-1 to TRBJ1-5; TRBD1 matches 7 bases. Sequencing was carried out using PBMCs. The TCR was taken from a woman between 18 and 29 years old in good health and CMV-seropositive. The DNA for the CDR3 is TGTGCCAGCAGTGTCTCAGGGGGTTTTAGCAATCAGCCCCAGCATTTT. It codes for CASSVSGGFSNQPQHF.